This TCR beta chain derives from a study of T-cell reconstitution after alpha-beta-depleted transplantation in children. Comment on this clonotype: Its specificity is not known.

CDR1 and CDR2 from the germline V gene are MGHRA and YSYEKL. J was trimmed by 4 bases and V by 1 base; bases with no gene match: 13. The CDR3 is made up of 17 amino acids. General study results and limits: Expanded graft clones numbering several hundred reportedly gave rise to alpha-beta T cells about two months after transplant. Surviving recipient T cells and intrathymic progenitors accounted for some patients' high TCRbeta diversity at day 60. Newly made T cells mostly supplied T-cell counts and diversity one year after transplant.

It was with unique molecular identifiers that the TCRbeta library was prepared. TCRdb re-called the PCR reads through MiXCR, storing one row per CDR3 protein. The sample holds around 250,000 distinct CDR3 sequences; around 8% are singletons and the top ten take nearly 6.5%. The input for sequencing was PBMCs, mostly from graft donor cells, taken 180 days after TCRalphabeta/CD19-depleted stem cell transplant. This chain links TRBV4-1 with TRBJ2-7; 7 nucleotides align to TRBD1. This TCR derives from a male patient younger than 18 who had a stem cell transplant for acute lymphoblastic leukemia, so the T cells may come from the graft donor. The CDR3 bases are TGCGCCAGCAGCCAAGTAGGGACGACAGGGATCGTATACGAGCAGTACTTC. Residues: CASSQVGTTGIVYEQYF.